Listed below are T cell receptor beta chains from one sample, sequenced in a study of blood T cell repertoires in COVID-19. The assay was immunoSEQ multiplex PCR, and TCRdb's table has in-frame clones only and misses some. The sample lists 140,000 or so clones, about 77% occurring once. Sequenced: peripheral blood. These receptors all come from a man between 60 and 70 years old with acute or convalescent COVID-19. CDR3s include the opening cysteine and the closing phenylalanine or tryptophan.

J: TRBJ2-5
V: TRBV5-1
CDR3: CASSSEFRLAYSGLETQYF

J: TRBJ2-1
V: TRBV30
CDR3: CAWSLGTSDYNEQFF

J: TRBJ2-5
V: TRBV5-1
CDR3: CASSLATGREETQYF

J: TRBJ2-6
V: TRBV3-1/TRBV3-2
CDR3: CASSRELGQGPGANVLTF

J: TRBJ1-5
V: TRBV6-5
CDR3: CASSKSTGGQPQHF

J: TRBJ1-4
V: TRBV5-4
CDR3: CASSLGGRAYEKLFF

J: TRBJ1-6
V: TRBV14
CDR3: CASSQRLTGVYNSPLHF

J: TRBJ2-5
V: TRBV4-2
CDR3: CASSQDSGSYETQYF

J: TRBJ2-7
V: TRBV5-5
CDR3: CASSLVIYEQYF

J: TRBJ1-1
V: TRBV29-1
CDR3: CSVPGYFATTEAFF

J: TRBJ2-5
V: TRBV7-3
CDR3: CASSQGAGETQYF

J: TRBJ1-5
V: TRBV28
CDR3: CASAGEPSGPQHF

J: TRBJ2-7
V: TRBV19
CDR3: CASSPRREAIEQYF

J: TRBJ1-1
V: TRBV7-3
CDR3: CASSTTPRGTEAFF

J: TRBJ1-4
V: TRBV7-9
CDR3: CASSLGLGAGEKLFF

J: TRBJ2-7
V: TRBV11-2
CDR3: CASSLGLAGGEQYF

J: TRBJ2-7
V: TRBV7-8
CDR3: CASSFSGREEQYF

J: TRBJ2-3
V: TRBV19
CDR3: CASSILTGPDTQYF

J: TRBJ2-7
V: TRBV4-1
CDR3: CASGPVGRGNEQYF

J: TRBJ2-3
V: TRBV6-5
CDR3: CASSYSLAGTDTQYF

J: TRBJ2-1
V: TRBV4-1
CDR3: CASSLLAGSLNEQFF

J: TRBJ2-5
V: TRBV5-6
CDR3: CASSGGPTSQETQYF

J: TRBJ2-1
V: TRBV6-4
CDR3: CASSVELAGYDEQFF

J: TRBJ2-2
V: TRBV5-6
CDR3: CASSLSGVPGELFF

J: TRBJ2-1
V: TRBV7-3
CDR3: CASSPPGTSGRNEQFF

J: TRBJ1-2
V: TRBV7-9
CDR3: CASSPQGAGYGYTF

J: TRBJ1-5
V: TRBV21-1
CDR3: CASSSQTVYNQPQHF

J: TRBJ2-1
V: TRBV7-9
CDR3: CASSGLLAGPNNEQFF

J: TRBJ2-7
V: TRBV19
CDR3: CASSTQSYEQYF

J: TRBJ2-7
V: TRBV18
CDR3: CASSPGQGAAYEQYF

J: TRBJ1-5
V: TRBV19
CDR3: CASGGQGAGQPQHF

J: TRBJ1-5
V: TRBV10-3
CDR3: CAISEQVRQPQHF

J: TRBJ2-7
V: TRBV6-6
CDR3: CASTSSANEQYF

J: TRBJ2-2
V: TRBV5-1
CDR3: CASGERGSTGELFF

J: TRBJ2-3
V: TRBV3-1/TRBV3-2
CDR3: CASNRQGEDTQYF

J: TRBJ1-4
V: TRBV28
CDR3: CASSFGGTSNEKLFF

J: TRBJ2-5
V: TRBV30
CDR3: CAWSAGQGSQYF

J: TRBJ1-6
V: TRBV27
CDR3: CASSLMQGFLNSPLHF

J: TRBJ2-3
V: TRBV28
CDR3: CASSPSGSTDTQYF

J: TRBJ1-2
V: TRBV5-6
CDR3: CASSLIQGNYGYTF

J: TRBJ1-6
V: TRBV4-1
CDR3: CASSQPDRSNSPLHF

J: TRBJ2-7
V: TRBV18
CDR3: CASSPGQGIPYEQYF

J: TRBJ2-3
V: TRBV5-1
CDR3: CASSPPGLAGGHTQYF

J: TRBJ2-5
V: TRBV5-1
CDR3: CASSLDPRQETQYF

J: TRBJ2-7
V: TRBV7-9
CDR3: CASSLYGAYEQYF

J: TRBJ2-3
V: TRBV3-1/TRBV3-2
CDR3: CASSRLSGRGTDTQYF

J: TRBJ2-4
V: TRBV2
CDR3: CASSPLAGGPSAKNIQYF

J: TRBJ2-5
V: TRBV5-1
CDR3: CASSPSGPPVQETQYF

J: TRBJ1-6
V: TRBV7-9
CDR3: CASSQLSTGLSPLHF